This T cell receptor beta chain is from a study of blood T cell repertoires in COVID-19. Study as a whole: Researchers got acute and convalescent COVID-19 samples from the United States, Italy and Spain. PBMCs, B-cell-depleted T cells, or T cells provided the cDNA or gDNA that made up the material.

Germline-derived CDR1 and CDR2 are LNHNV and YYDKDF (reference sequence). The V and J ends lost 3 bases and 5 bases respectively, with 10 bases between them. The CDR3 is 14 amino acids. Original processing notes: For nucleated cells, counts were estimated from reference gene primer amplification. Libraries were prepared by immunoSEQ multiplex PCR; TCRdb keeps only in-frame clonotypes and omits some of them. Clonal size and the V and J genes are those of that table, whereas D and trimming came from the DNA. The sample gives fewer than 250,000 clones, roughly 85% of which show up once; approximately 2.6% is in the top ten.

The clonotype originates from a woman between 65 and 79 years old with active or convalescent COVID-19. The V gene is TRBV15, the J gene TRBJ1-4; TRBD1 is a possible D gene (5 bases). The sample was peripheral blood. The CDR3, as DNA: TGTGCCACCAGCAGTAGCAGGGCCAATGAAAAACTGTTTTTT. It yields the protein CATSSSRANEKLFF.